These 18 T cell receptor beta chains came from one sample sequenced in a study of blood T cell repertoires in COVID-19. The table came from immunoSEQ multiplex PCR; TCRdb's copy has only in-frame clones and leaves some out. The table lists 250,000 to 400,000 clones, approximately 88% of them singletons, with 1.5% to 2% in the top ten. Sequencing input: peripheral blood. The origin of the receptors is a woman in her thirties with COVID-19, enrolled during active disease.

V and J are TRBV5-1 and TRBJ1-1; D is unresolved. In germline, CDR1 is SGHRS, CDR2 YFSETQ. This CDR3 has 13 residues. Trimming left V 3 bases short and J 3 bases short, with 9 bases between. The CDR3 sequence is CASSSLRDTEAFF. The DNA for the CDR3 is TGCGCCAGCAGCTCGTTGAGGGACACTGAAGCTTTCTTT.

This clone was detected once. As DNA, the CDR3 is TGTGCCAGCAGTTTCACCAGACAGGGTTGGGAGACCCAGTACTTC. Protein: CASSFTRQGWETQYF. This rearrangement joins TRBV27 to TRBJ2-5; 7 nucleotides line up with TRBD1. The CDR3 has 15 amino acids. Germline V gene data show CDR1 as MNHEY and CDR2 as SMNVEV (reference sequence). Trimming at V came to 3 bases and at J to 5 bases, leaving 9 bases not matched to a gene.

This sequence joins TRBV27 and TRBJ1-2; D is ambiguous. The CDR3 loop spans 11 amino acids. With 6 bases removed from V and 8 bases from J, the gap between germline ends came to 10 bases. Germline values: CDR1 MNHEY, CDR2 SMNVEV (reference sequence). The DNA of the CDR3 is TGTGCCAGCAGATCAAAGAGGGGCTACACCTTC. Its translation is CASRSKRGYTF.

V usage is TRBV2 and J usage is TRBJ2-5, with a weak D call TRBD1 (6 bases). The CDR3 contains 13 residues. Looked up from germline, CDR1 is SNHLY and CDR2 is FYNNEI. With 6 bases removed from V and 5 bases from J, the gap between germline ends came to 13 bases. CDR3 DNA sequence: TGTGCCAGCAGCCCGGGGCAGGGGGAGACCCAGTACTTC. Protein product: CASSPGQGETQYF.

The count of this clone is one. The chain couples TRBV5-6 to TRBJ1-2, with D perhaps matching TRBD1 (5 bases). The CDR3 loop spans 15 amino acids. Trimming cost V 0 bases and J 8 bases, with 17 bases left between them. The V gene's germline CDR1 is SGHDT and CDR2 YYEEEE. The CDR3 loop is CASSLEQAGGWGYTF. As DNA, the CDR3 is TGTGCCAGCAGCTTGGAGCAGGCGGGGGGATGGGGCTACACCTTC.

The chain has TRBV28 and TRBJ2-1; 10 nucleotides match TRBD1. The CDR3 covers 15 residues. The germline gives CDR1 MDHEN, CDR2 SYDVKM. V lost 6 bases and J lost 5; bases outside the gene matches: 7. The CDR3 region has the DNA TGTGCCAGCAGCAGACAGGGGGCGCTTGACAATGAGCAGTTCTTC. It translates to CASSRQGALDNEQFF.

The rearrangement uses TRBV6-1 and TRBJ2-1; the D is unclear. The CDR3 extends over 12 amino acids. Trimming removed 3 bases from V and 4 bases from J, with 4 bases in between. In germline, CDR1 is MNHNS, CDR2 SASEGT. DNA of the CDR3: TGTGCCAGCAGTGACGGGTACAATGAGCAGTTCTTC. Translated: CASSDGYNEQFF.

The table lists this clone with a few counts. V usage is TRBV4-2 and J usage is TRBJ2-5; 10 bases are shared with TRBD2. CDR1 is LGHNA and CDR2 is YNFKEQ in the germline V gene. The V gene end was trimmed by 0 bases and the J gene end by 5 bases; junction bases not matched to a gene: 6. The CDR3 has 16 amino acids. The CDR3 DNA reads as TGTGCCAGCAGCCAAGATCCCAGCGGGGGGGTGGAGACCCAGTACTTC. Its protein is CASSQDPSGGVETQYF.

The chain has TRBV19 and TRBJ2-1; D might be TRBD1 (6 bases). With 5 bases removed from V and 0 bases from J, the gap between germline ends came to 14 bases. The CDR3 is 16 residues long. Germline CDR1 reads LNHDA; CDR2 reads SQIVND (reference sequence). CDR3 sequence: CASSRTGLSSYNEQFF. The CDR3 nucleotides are TGTGCCAGTAGTCGCACAGGGCTAAGCTCCTACAATGAGCAGTTCTTC. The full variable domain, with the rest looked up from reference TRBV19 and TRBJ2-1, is DGGITQSPKYLFRKEGQNVTLSCEQNLNHDAMYWYRQDPGQGLRLIYYSQIVNDFQKGDIAEGYSVSREKKESFPLTVTSAQKNPTAFYLCASSRTGLSSYNEQFFGPGTRLTVL.

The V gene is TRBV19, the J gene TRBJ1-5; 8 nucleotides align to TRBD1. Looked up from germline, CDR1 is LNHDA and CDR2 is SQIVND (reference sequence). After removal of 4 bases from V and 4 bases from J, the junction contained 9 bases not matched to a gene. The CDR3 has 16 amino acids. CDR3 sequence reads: CASSTQGAQPNQPQHF. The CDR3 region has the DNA TGTGCCAGTAGTACTCAGGGGGCCCAGCCAAATCAGCCCCAGCATTTT.

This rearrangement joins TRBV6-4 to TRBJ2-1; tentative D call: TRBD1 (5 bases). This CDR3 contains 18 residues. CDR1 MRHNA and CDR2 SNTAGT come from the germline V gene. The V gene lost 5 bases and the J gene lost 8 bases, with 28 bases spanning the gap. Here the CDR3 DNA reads TGTGCCAGCAGTAAAGAGCATGGCGCTTCTCCCAGGGTTGATGAGCAGTTCTTC. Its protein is CASSKEHGASPRVDEQFF.

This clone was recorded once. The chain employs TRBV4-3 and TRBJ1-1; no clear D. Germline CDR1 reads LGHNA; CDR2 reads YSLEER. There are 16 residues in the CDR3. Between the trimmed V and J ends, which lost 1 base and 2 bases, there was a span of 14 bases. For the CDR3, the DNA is TGCGCCAGCAGCCAAGGCAGGATTCAAGGTAACACTGAAGCTTTCTTT. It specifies CASSQGRIQGNTEAFF.

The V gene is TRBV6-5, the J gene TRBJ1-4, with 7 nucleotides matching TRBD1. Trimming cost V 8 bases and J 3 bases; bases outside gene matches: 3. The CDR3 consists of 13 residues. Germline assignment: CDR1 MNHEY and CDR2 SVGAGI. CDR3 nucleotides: TGTGCCAGCTCCGGGACAGCTAATGAAAAACTGTTTTTT. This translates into CASSGTANEKLFF.

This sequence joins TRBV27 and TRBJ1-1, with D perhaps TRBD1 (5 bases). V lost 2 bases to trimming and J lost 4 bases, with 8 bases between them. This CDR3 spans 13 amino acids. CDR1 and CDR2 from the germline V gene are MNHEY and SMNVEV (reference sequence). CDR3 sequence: CASSLAGGTEAFF. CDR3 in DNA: TGTGCCAGCAGTTTAGCGGGGGGCACTGAAGCTTTCTTT.

The CDR3 sequence is CASSLGLGQRGNEQFF. CDR3 nucleotides: TGCGCCAGCAGCTTGGGTCTCGGACAGAGAGGAAATGAGCAGTTCTTC. The rearrangement uses TRBV5-1 and TRBJ2-1; a possible D gene is TRBD1 (6 bases). Germline V gene lookup returns CDR1 SGHRS and CDR2 YFSETQ. The germline V and J ends were trimmed by 0 bases and 7 bases, with 17 bases remaining between them. The CDR3 is 16 amino acids. Using reference TRBV5-1 and TRBJ2-1 for the parts outside the CDR3, the full variable domain is KAGVTQTPRYLIKTRGQQVTLSCSPISGHRSVSWYQQTPGQGLQFLFEYFSETQRNKGNFPGRFSGRQFSNSRSEMNVSTLELGDSALYLCASSLGLGQRGNEQFFGPGTRLTVL.

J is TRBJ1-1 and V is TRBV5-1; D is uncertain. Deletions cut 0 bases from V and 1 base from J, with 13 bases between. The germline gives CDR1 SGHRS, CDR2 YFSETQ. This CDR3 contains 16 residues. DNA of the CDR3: TGCGCCAGCAGCTTGGCCGGAGTACGAAAGAACACTGAAGCTTTCTTT. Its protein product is CASSLAGVRKNTEAFF.

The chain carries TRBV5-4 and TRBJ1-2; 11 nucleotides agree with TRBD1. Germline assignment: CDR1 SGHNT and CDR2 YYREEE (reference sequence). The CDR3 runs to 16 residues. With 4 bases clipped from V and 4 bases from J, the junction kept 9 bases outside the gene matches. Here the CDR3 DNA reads TGTGCCAGCAGCGGTCGGACAGGGGGCGTTTCCTATGGCTACACCTTC. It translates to CASSGRTGGVSYGYTF. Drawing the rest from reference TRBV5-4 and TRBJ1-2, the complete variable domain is ETGVTQSPTHLIKTRGQQVTLRCSSQSGHNTVSWYQQALGQGPQFIFQYYREEENGRGNFPPRFSGLQFPNYSSELNVNALELDDSALYLCASSGRTGGVSYGYTFGSGTRLTVV.

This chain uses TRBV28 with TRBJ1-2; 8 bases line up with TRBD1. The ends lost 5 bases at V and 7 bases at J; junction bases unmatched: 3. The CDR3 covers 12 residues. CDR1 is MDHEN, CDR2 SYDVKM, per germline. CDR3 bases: TGTGCCAGCAGTCAAACAGGGGGTGGCTACACCTTC. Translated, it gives CASSQTGGGYTF.